The 26 T cell receptor beta chains below all came from one sample that was sequenced in a study of blood T cell repertoires in COVID-19. Assay: immunoSEQ multiplex PCR; the TCRdb copy retains only in-frame clones and omits some. The sample comprises a few hundred thousand clones, approximately 92% of which are singletons, and roughly 4.5% rests with the top ten. Sequenced sample: peripheral blood. These TCRs come from a woman aged 40-49 years who had recovered from COVID-19.

This clone has a handful of counts. This sequence joins TRBV25-1 and TRBJ2-1; 10 bases are a match to TRBD1. This CDR3 is 13 amino acids long. Germline CDR1 reads MGHDK; CDR2 reads SYGVNS. J gave up 5 bases and V 6 bases, and 1 base lay outside the gene matches. Here the CDR3 DNA reads TGTGCCAGCAGGGGGACAGGGGACAATGAGCAGTTCTTC. Encoded protein: CASRGTGDNEQFF.

This sequence joins TRBV18 and TRBJ1-2; D possibly corresponds to TRBD1 (5 bases). V lost 6 bases, J lost 5 bases, and 13 bases lay in between. This CDR3 comprises 13 residues. The germline V gene has CDR1 KGHSH and CDR2 LQKENI. The CDR3 nucleotides are TGTGCCAGCTCGCGGGAGGGGCCTTATGGCTACACCTTC. It yields the protein CASSREGPYGYTF. The complete variable domain, with remaining parts taken from reference TRBV18 and TRBJ1-2, reads NAGVMQNPRHLVRRRGQEARLRCSPMKGHSHVYWYRQLPEEGLKFMVYLQKENIIDESGMPKERFSAEFPKEGPSILRIQQVVRGDSAAYFCASSREGPYGYTFGSGTRLTVV.

The rearrangement links TRBV24-1 to TRBJ2-2; maybe TRBD2 (5 bases). Germline-derived CDR1 and CDR2 are KGHDR and SFDVKD. This CDR3 has 14 amino acids. The germline V and J ends were trimmed by 2 bases and 3 bases, with 6 bases remaining between them. DNA of the CDR3: TGTGCCACCAGTGATTCGGGGTACACCGGGGAGCTGTTTTTT. It specifies CATSDSGYTGELFF.

The chain recombines TRBV10-3 with TRBJ1-2; weak D call: TRBD1 (6 bases). The germline V gene encodes CDR1 ENHRY and CDR2 SYGVKD. With 0 bases removed from V and 8 bases from J, the gap between germline ends came to 16 bases. This CDR3 is built from 15 residues. CDR3 DNA sequence: TGTGCCATCAGTGAGTCGATTGAGACAGGCGGAGGCTACACCTTC. It specifies CAISESIETGGGYTF.

Of note for this clone: Distinct nucleotide sequences in the sample also encode this CDR3. The chain combines TRBV10-3 with TRBJ2-3; weak D call: TRBD2 (7 bases). Germline CDR1 and CDR2: ENHRY and SYGVKD. This CDR3 region has 15 residues. V was shortened by 6 bases and J by 2 bases, with 15 bases between the two germline ends. The CDR3 DNA reads as TGTGCCATCAGGGAAAGGGGGGGGAACACAGATACGCAGTATTTT. Encoded protein: CAIRERGGNTDTQYF.

This chain joins TRBV3-1 (or the pseudogene TRBV3-2) and TRBJ2-1; TRBD2 is a possible D gene (5 bases). Germline CDR1 is LGHDT and CDR2 is YNNKEL (reference sequence). CDR3 length: 13 residues. Deletions cut 1 base from V and 9 bases from J, with 10 bases between. The CDR3 DNA reads as TGTGCCAGCAGCCAAGGTCTAGAGGGTGAGCAGTTCTTC. Residues: CASSQGLEGEQFF.

J is TRBJ1-2 and V is TRBV19, with a possible D match to TRBD1 (5 bases). Trimming pared 0 bases from V and 8 bases from J, leaving 16 bases between. From germline, CDR1 is LNHDA and CDR2 SQIVND (reference sequence). The CDR3 consists of 15 residues. CDR3 DNA sequence: TGTGCCAGTAGTATAGACCGGGACGGAGGGAGGGGCTACACCTTC. Encoded protein: CASSIDRDGGRGYTF. Complete variable domain (other parts from reference TRBV19 and TRBJ1-2): DGGITQSPKYLFRKEGQNVTLSCEQNLNHDAMYWYRQDPGQGLRLIYYSQIVNDFQKGDIAEGYSVSREKKESFPLTVTSAQKNPTAFYLCASSIDRDGGRGYTFGSGTRLTVV.

The rearrangement links TRBV30 to TRBJ2-1; 11 bases fit TRBD2. This CDR3 is 16 amino acids long. V was clipped by 3 bases and J by 9 bases; unmatched bases: 13. Germline CDR1 is GTSNPN and CDR2 is SVGIG (reference sequence). The CDR3 DNA reads TGTGCCTGGAGCCCAGGGACTAGCGGAACAGGGGGTGAGCAGTTCTTC. Translation: CAWSPGTSGTGGEQFF.

The rearrangement links TRBV6-5 to TRBJ2-2; 9 bases are a match to TRBD1. Germline CDR1 and CDR2: MNHEY and SVGAGI. CDR3 length: 15 amino acids. CDR3 amino acids: CASNTVDRGAGELFF. The CDR3 region has the DNA TGTGCGTCCAACACGGTAGACAGGGGGGCCGGGGAGCTGTTTTTT.

The V call is TRBV28, the J call TRBJ1-3, with 8 positions matching TRBD1. From germline, CDR1 is MDHEN and CDR2 SYDVKM. V gave up 11 bases and J gave up 2 bases; unmatched junction bases: 17. The CDR3 extends over 17 amino acids. The CDR3 spells CASQKQGAGLAGNTIYF. The CDR3 DNA follows: TGTGCCTCACAGAAGCAGGGGGCTGGGTTGGCTGGAAACACCATATATTTT.

For the CDR3, the DNA is TGTGCCAGCAGCCAAGCAAAGGACTGGTCGAACACCGGGGAGCTGTTTTTT. Translated: CASSQAKDWSNTGELFF. The chain employs TRBV3-1 (or the pseudogene TRBV3-2) and TRBJ2-2, with a weak D call TRBD2 (5 bases). The germline V gene has CDR1 LGHDT and CDR2 YNNKEL (reference sequence). V lost 1 base and J lost 0, with 12 bases in between. This CDR3 is built from 17 residues.

The chain recombines TRBV5-1 with TRBJ2-5; D possibly corresponds to TRBD1 (6 bases). The CDR3 runs 14 residues. With 1 base removed from V and 4 bases from J, the gap between germline ends came to 11 bases. In germline, CDR1 is SGHRS, CDR2 YFSETQ. In DNA form, the CDR3 reads TGCGCCAGCAGCTTGTTCGCAGGGGCAGAGACCCAGTACTTC. Protein sequence: CASSLFAGAETQYF.

The chain employs TRBV2 and TRBJ2-7, with 15 bases matching TRBD2. J was trimmed by 6 bases and V by 6 bases; bases with no gene match: 6. Germline CDR1 SNHLY, CDR2 FYNNEI. CDR3 length: 15 amino acids. The CDR3 loop is CASSGGLAGGGEQYV. CDR3 DNA: TGTGCCAGCAGCGGGGGACTAGCGGGAGGTGGCGAGCAGTACGTC.

CDR3 sequence (DNA): TGTGCCAGTAGTCTTGACAGGGGGCGGTTCAACTATGGCTACACCTTC. Translating it yields CASSLDRGRFNYGYTF. This chain uses TRBV19 with TRBJ1-2; 10 bases are a match to TRBD1. V trimming: 5 bases; J trimming: 2 bases; junction bases outside the gene matches: 8. The CDR3 has 16 residues. Germline CDR1 LNHDA, CDR2 SQIVND (reference sequence). Supplemented by reference TRBV19 and TRBJ1-2, the full variable domain reads DGGITQSPKYLFRKEGQNVTLSCEQNLNHDAMYWYRQDPGQGLRLIYYSQIVNDFQKGDIAEGYSVSREKKESFPLTVTSAQKNPTAFYLCASSLDRGRFNYGYTFGSGTRLTVV.

The chain has TRBV13 and TRBJ2-2; tentative D call: TRBD2 (5 bases). This CDR3 spans 15 amino acids. Trimming removed 2 bases at V and 7 bases at J, with 14 bases between. Germline V gene data show CDR1 as PRHDT and CDR2 as FYEKMQ (reference sequence). The CDR3 loop reads CASSLYMGEVGELFF. The CDR3 DNA reads as TGTGCCAGCAGCTTATATATGGGAGAGGTCGGGGAGCTGTTTTTT.

V is TRBV11-3 and J is TRBJ2-3, with 9 bases matching TRBD2. The ends lost 1 base at V and 6 bases at J; junction bases unmatched: 8. Germline CDR1 and CDR2: SGHNT and YENEEA. This CDR3 is built from 16 residues. The CDR3 sequence is CASSLVLSGLADTQYF. The CDR3 nucleotides read TGTGCCAGCAGCTTAGTCCTCTCCGGACTAGCGGATACGCAGTATTTT.

The chain has TRBV6-5 and TRBJ1-5; D not resolved. The CDR3 extends over 15 amino acids. Germline V gives CDR1 MNHEY, CDR2 SVGAGI. V was cut by 5 bases and J by 4 bases, with 15 bases left in between. This CDR3 reads CASSRTPERNQPQHF. The DNA of the CDR3 is TGTGCCAGCAGTCGGACGCCGGAGCGGAATCAGCCCCAGCATTTT.

This sequence joins TRBV2 and TRBJ1-5, with 8 bases fitting TRBD1. Germline assignment: CDR1 SNHLY and CDR2 FYNNEI. Trimming removed 7 bases from V and 2 bases from J; junction bases left unmatched: 4. There are 14 residues in the CDR3. The CDR3: CASTKTGGNQPQHF. In DNA form, the CDR3 reads TGTGCCAGCACCAAGACAGGGGGCAATCAGCCCCAGCATTTT.

The chain combines TRBV7-6 with TRBJ1-1, with no clear D. Germline values: CDR1 SGHVS, CDR2 FNYEAQ. Deletions cut 1 base from V and 6 bases from J, with 15 bases between. There are 15 residues in the CDR3. The chain's CDR3 is CASSLGGIESAEAFF. CDR3 in DNA: TGTGCCAGCAGCTTAGGAGGGATTGAGAGTGCTGAAGCTTTCTTT.

This chain's CDR3 is CASSIRGLEQFF. CDR3 bases: TGTGCCAGCAGCATCAGGGGGCTTGAGCAGTTCTTC. The gene calls are TRBV7-9 and TRBJ2-1; 8 bases map to TRBD1. After removal of 5 bases from V and 9 bases from J, the junction contained 3 bases not matched to a gene. From germline, CDR1 is SEHNR and CDR2 FQNEAQ (reference sequence). The CDR3 is 12 residues long.

This clone was picked up one time. This chain uses TRBV7-2 with TRBJ2-3, with 7 bases lining up with TRBD2. The trim removed 3 bases at V and 0 bases at J, leaving 0 bases unmatched. Germline values: CDR1 SGHTA, CDR2 FQGNSA. The CDR3 runs to 14 residues. Here the CDR3 DNA reads TGTGCCAGCAGCTTTAGCGGGAGCACAGATACGCAGTATTTT. It encodes CASSFSGSTDTQYF.

The CDR3 protein is CASSDRLGSVETQYF. The CDR3 bases are TGTGCCAGCAGTGACCGACTCGGGTCGGTAGAGACCCAGTACTTC. V and J are TRBV2 and TRBJ2-5; D remains unclear. Trimming removed 3 bases from V and 4 bases from J, with 15 bases in between. Germline V CDR1 and CDR2: SNHLY, FYNNEI. CDR3 length: 15 amino acids. The full variable domain, its missing parts supplied by reference TRBV2 and TRBJ2-5, is EPEVTQTPSHQVTQMGQEVILRCVPISNHLYFYWYRQILGQKVEFLVSFYNNEISEKSEIFDDQFSVERPDGSNFTLKIRSTKLEDSAMYFCASSDRLGSVETQYFGPGTRLLVL.

This sequence joins TRBV5-4 and TRBJ1-4; 11 bases fit TRBD1. The CDR3 totals 16 residues. The V gene end was trimmed by 4 bases and the J gene end by 6 bases; junction bases not matched to a gene: 8. Germline-derived CDR1 and CDR2 are SGHNT and YYREEE (reference sequence). The CDR3 DNA is TGTGCCAGCAGCCTCAGGACAGGGGGCTCCCATGAAAAACTGTTTTTT. This gives the protein CASSLRTGGSHEKLFF.

The rearrangement links TRBV19 to TRBJ2-7, with D perhaps matching TRBD1 (6 bases). V lost 2 bases and J 5 bases, leaving 13 bases between the germline ends. The CDR3 extends over 14 amino acids. Germline V gives CDR1 LNHDA, CDR2 SQIVND (reference sequence). Written as DNA, the CDR3 is TGTGCCAGTAGTATAATGGGGGCTGGGGACGAGCAGTACTTC. It is translated as CASSIMGAGDEQYF.

The chain uses TRBV11-2 and TRBJ2-5, with 8 nucleotides matching TRBD2. Per germline, CDR1 SGHAT and CDR2 FQNNGV. V dropped 5 bases and J dropped 4; count of bases not matched to a gene: 12. This CDR3 is 16 amino acids long. This chain's CDR3 is CASSRRGGGMGETQYF. CDR3 in DNA: TGTGCCAGCAGCCGGCGCGGCGGGGGGATGGGAGAGACCCAGTACTTC.

J is TRBJ1-1 and V is TRBV18; TRBD1 matches at 8 bases. Germline V CDR1 and CDR2: KGHSH, LQKENI. The CDR3 runs to 13 residues. V lost 2 bases to trimming and J lost 6 bases; unmatched junction nucleotides: 2. CDR3 nucleotides: TGTGCCAGCTCACCATCGACAGGGGCTGAAGCTTTCTTT. It specifies CASSPSTGAEAFF.